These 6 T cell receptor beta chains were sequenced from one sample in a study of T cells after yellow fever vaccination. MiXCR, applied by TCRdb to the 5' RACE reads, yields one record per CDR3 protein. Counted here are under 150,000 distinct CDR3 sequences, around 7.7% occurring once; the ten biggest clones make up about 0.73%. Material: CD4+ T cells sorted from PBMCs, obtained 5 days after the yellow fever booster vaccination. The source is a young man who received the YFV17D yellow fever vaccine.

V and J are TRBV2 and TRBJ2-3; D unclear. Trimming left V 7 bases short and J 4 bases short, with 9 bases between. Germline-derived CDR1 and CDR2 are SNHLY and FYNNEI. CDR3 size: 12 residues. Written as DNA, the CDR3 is TGTGCCAGCAATCGGATGGCAGATACGCAGTATTTT. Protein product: CASNRMADTQYF.

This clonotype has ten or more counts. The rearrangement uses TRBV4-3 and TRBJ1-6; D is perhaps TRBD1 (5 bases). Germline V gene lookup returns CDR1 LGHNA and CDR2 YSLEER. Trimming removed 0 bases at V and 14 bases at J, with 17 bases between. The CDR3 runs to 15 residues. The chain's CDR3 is CASSQDGQGLFTLHF. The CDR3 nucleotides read TGCGCCAGCAGCCAAGATGGGCAGGGACTATTCACCCTCCACTTT.

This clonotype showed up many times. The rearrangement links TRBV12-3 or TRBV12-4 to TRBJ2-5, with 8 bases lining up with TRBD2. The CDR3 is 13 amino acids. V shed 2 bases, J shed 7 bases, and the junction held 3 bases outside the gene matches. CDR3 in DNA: TGTGCCAGCAGTTTATACAGCGGGAGGACCCAGTACTTC. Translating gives CASSLYSGRTQYF.

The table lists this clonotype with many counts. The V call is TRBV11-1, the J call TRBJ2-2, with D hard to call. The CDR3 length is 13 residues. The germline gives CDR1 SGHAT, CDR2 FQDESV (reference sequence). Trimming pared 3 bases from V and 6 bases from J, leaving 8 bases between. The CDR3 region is CASSFTAPGELFF. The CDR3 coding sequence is TGTGCCAGCAGCTTCACTGCTCCCGGGGAGCTGTTTTTT.

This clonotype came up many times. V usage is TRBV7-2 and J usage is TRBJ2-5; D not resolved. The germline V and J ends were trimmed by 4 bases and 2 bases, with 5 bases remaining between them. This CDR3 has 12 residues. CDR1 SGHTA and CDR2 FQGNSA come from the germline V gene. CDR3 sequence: CASSSSQETQYF. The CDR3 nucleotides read TGTGCCAGCAGCTCAAGTCAAGAGACCCAGTACTTC.

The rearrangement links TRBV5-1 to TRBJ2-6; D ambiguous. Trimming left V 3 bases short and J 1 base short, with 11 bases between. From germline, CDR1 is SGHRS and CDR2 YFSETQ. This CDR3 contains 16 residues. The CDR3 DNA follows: TGCGCCAGCAGCTCGAGAGTCGGATCTGGGGCCAACGTCCTGACTTTC. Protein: CASSSRVGSGANVLTF. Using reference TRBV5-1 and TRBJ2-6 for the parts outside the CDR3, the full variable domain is KAGVTQTPRYLIKTRGQQVTLSCSPISGHRSVSWYQQTPGQGLQFLFEYFSETQRNKGNFPGRFSGRQFSNSRSEMNVSTLELGDSALYLCASSSRVGSGANVLTFGAGSRLTVL.